This T cell receptor (beta chain) was observed in a study of blood T cell repertoires in COVID-19. Across the study: Donors in the United States, Italy and Spain gave samples during acute or convalescent COVID-19. T cells, B-cell-depleted T cells, or PBMCs provided the cDNA or gDNA that served as material.

During active infection, Seattle patients enrolled and were then monitored through disease. In the original workflow: Nucleated cell number was recorded as an estimate derived from reference gene primer amplification. TCRdb keeps only in-frame clones here, not all; method: immunoSEQ multiplex PCR. V, J and clone size derive from that table, while D and trimming were established from the DNA sequence. The sample contains 180,000 or so clones, roughly four fifths of which appear only once. V dropped 0 bases and J dropped 2; count of bases not matched to a gene: 7. The CDR3 runs to 16 residues. CDR1 and CDR2 from the germline V gene are SGHRS and YFSETQ.

The receptor comes from a woman between 40 and 50 years old with COVID-19, enrolled during active disease. Sequencing was performed on peripheral blood. The chain has TRBV5-1 and TRBJ2-7, with 8 bases lining up with TRBD2. CDR3 DNA sequence: TGCGCCAGCAGCTTGGCCTACCCAGCGGGGGCCTACGAGCAGTACTTC. Translating gives CASSLAYPAGAYEQYF.